This entry features one T cell receptor (beta chain) sequence. Its antigen is currently unknown. The time point here: blood from clinic visit 5 months post-surgery; TSC patient then seizure free. The sequenced cases were selected for having the highest brain T cell transcript signatures. The V gene lost 1 base and the J gene lost 6 bases, with 10 bases spanning the gap. The CDR3 loop spans 14 amino acids. Germline V gives CDR1 LGHNA, CDR2 YNFKEQ. This entry belongs to a study of brain T cells in children with intractable seizures. Notes on the study in general: Only CDR3 sequence similarity suggested viral specificity, without known HCMV serostatus.

This table comes from immunoSEQ multiplex PCR, and its TCRdb copy is limited to in-frame clones, with some not included. The sample records hundreds of thousands of clones, over 90% being singletons. This clonotype originated in a boy under two years old with tuberous sclerosis and intractable seizures. Sequences were derived from peripheral blood, sampled 5 to 6 months after surgery. V is TRBV4-2 and J is TRBJ1-5; no firm D call. This chain's CDR3 is CASSQGRESQPQHF. CDR3 coding DNA: TGTGCCAGCAGCCAAGGGAGAGAATCTCAGCCCCAGCATTTT.